This T cell receptor (beta chain) was recovered during a study of OX40 agonist ivuxolimab in advanced cancers. For the study in its entirety: The costimulatory receptor OX40 (CD134) was targeted by ivuxolimab, a fully human IgG2 agonistic monoclonal antibody. Three dose-escalation patients achieved partial responses, one with hepatocellular carcinoma and two with cutaneous melanoma. Of the approximately 50 patients in dose escalation, 19 had hepatocellular carcinoma, roughly 15 had melanoma, 9 had renal cell carcinoma and 9 had head and neck cancer. In the dose-escalation cohort, around four fifths of patients were male, and the mean age was approximately 60 years, with a range of 23 to 79. Intravenous ivuxolimab was administered to patients every 2 weeks at six dose levels: 0.01, 0.1, 0.3, 1.5, 3 and 10 mg/kg. Peripheral TCRbeta sequencing aimed to test whether ivuxolimab altered TCR sequence diversity and caused clonal T-cell expansion. Patients were allowed to have had prior anti-PD-1, anti-PD-L1 or anti-CTLA-4 therapy, and roughly 40% of the dose-escalation patients had been treated with checkpoint inhibitors. The paper describes the monotherapy dose-escalation part (N ≈ 52 patients) of the phase I trial of ivuxolimab. What the authors observed across the whole study: In the 0.1-3.0 mg/kg groups, partial responders were among the patients with the lowest normalized peripheral clonal expansion, particularly in CD8+ T cells. After ivuxolimab, expanded clones were on average more numerous among CD8+ T cells than among CD4+ T cells. At doses of 0.1 to 3.0 mg/kg, clonal expansion of both CD4+ and CD8+ T cells in blood was seen between baseline and week 6. Low levels of normalized T-cell clonal expansion were also seen in some patients who did not respond. The antigen specificity of the clonally expanded peripheral T cells was not determined.

To sequence the TCRbeta CDR3 region, genomic DNA was isolated from the sorted cells. The immunoSEQ Assay was used to sequence the TCRbeta CDR3 regions. Not all clones reach the TCRdb copy of this immuneACCESS table, which keeps in-frame sequences only. Checked studies attribute under half of the gap to unresolved V genes and leave the rest unexplained. The sample table records over 100,000 clones; 80% to 90% of these occur just once. The ten largest clones add up to 0.55% of the sample. The trial excluded patients who had a history of autoimmune disease or were on systemic immunosuppression. In every dose cohort, peripheral blood was drawn for TCR sequencing at baseline, cycle 4 day 1, and cycle 7 day 1. Samples were obtained from an open-label, multicenter, first-in-human phase I dose-escalation trial of ivuxolimab. Adults with locally advanced or metastatic melanoma, renal cell, hepatocellular, or head and neck squamous cell carcinoma were enrolled in the trial. Before TCR sequencing, CD4+ and CD8+ T cells were separately sorted from peripheral blood.

Details on this clone: Its antigen has not been determined. The sample holds no much larger clone one base away, and base qualities are not on file.

Including cysteine and phenylalanine, the CDR3 has 11 amino acids. Of all the DNA, just the CDR3 is kept, 33 bases in frame from base 1. Looking up the germline V gene yields CDR1 SGHVS and CDR2 FNYEAQ. V is reduced by 1 base and J by 5 bases, leaving a spacing of 2 bases between them. Sample: CD4+ or CD8+ T cells sorted from blood, taken in a trial of the OX40 agonist ivuxolimab. Here the chain combines TRBV7-6 and TRBJ2-5; the D segment cannot be called with confidence. The source is an adult with an advanced solid tumor such as melanoma, head and neck, liver or kidney cancer. CDR3 protein: CASSLVETQYF. At the DNA level, the sequence is TGTGCCAGCAGCTTAGTCGAGACCCAGTACTTC.